The 29 T cell receptor beta chains below all came from one sample that was sequenced in a study of glioma-infiltrating T cells. Amplification of TCR alpha and beta CDR3 regions from RNA used iRepertoire nested multiplex PCR. TCRdb re-analysed the multiplex PCR reads in MiXCR, keeping a single row per CDR3 protein. The repertoire holds under 150,000 distinct CDR3 sequences, with more than 20% as singletons. Sequencing was done on a sample of glioma tissue, nonneoplastic brain tissue, or PBMCs (not recorded which). Source of these receptors: a human donor with low-grade glioma or glioblastoma, undergoing nonglioma brain surgery, or in good health (not recorded which).

In its sample, this clonotype was seen a few times. The rearrangement joins TRBV14 to TRBJ2-5; D is perhaps TRBD2 (6 bases). V shed 5 bases and J shed 1 base, with 8 bases lying between them. The germline gives CDR1 SGHDN, CDR2 FVKESK. CDR3 length equals 13 residues. Written as DNA, the CDR3 is TGTGCCAGCAGCGGGACTTCCCAAGAGACCCAGTACTTC. Protein sequence: CASSGTSQETQYF.

This clonotype came up many times. The V and J genes are TRBV6-1 and TRBJ2-7; 8 bases are a match to TRBD1. This CDR3 spans 16 amino acids. Germline CDR1 MNHNS, CDR2 SASEGT. Germline trimming cut 11 bases from V and 2 bases from J; bases unmatched to any gene: 17. CDR3 protein: CAVRRQGAICAYEQYV. CDR3 nucleotide sequence: TGTGCCGTACGGAGGCAGGGGGCGATATGTGCCTACGAGCAGTACGTC.

There are many counts of this clonotype. V gene TRBV6-1 combines with J gene TRBJ1-1; D not certain. Germline loops: CDR1 MNHNS, CDR2 SASEGT. The CDR3 spans 13 residues. V dropped 1 base and J dropped 6 bases, with 9 bases sitting between them. CDR3 in amino acids: CASSEVPEAEAFF. CDR3 DNA sequence: TGTGCCAGCAGTGAAGTCCCCGAGGCTGAAGCTTTCTTT.

The sample holds many counts of this clonotype. The chain couples TRBV6-1 to TRBJ1-2; no firm D call. Germline V gives CDR1 MNHNS, CDR2 SASEGT. The CDR3 is 11 amino acids. Trimming removed 1 base from V and 8 bases from J, with 5 bases in between. The DNA of the CDR3 is TGTGCCAGCAGTGAAGTTCGGGGCTACACCTTC. Amino acid sequence: CASSEVRGYTF.

The chain couples TRBV7-3 to TRBJ2-5; 11 nucleotides agree with TRBD2. CDR1 is SGHTA, CDR2 FQGTGA, per germline. The junction had 1 base not matched to a gene; V was cut back by 2 bases and J by 5 bases. The CDR3 is 14 residues long. CDR3 nucleotide sequence: TGTGCCAGCAGCTTATCTAGCGGGGGGGAGACCCAGTACTTC. Its protein product is CASSLSSGGETQYF.

This clonotype was counted ten times or more. J is TRBJ1-1 and V is TRBV20-1, with a weak D call TRBD1 (5 bases). In germline, CDR1 is DFQATT, CDR2 SNEGSKA (reference sequence). This CDR3 contains 13 residues. Trimming stripped 6 bases from V and 0 bases from J, with 11 bases between. CDR3 sequence (DNA): TGCAGTGCCTTGACGGACATGAACACTGAAGCTTTCTTT. Translation gives CSALTDMNTEAFF.

This clonotype was detected once. A much larger clone lies a single base off, so this may be a read error. V is TRBV20-1 and J is TRBJ2-7; possible D gene TRBD1, 6 bases. The CDR3 has 13 amino acids. V gave up 2 bases and J gave up 2 bases, with 10 bases separating them. The germline V gene encodes CDR1 DFQATT and CDR2 SNEGSKA (reference sequence). The CDR3 region has the DNA TGCAGTGCTAGAACAGGGATACCCTACGAGCAGTACGTC. This gives the protein CSARTGIPYEQYV.

The chain is built from TRBV2 and TRBJ1-1; 8 bases fit TRBD1. Per germline, CDR1 SNHLY and CDR2 FYNNEI. This CDR3 is built from 12 residues. V dropped 4 bases and J dropped 8; count of bases not matched to a gene: 3. Written as DNA, the CDR3 is TGTGCCAGCAGTGGGTCAGGGGGCGAAGCTTTCTTT. Translated, it gives CASSGSGGEAFF.

The chain carries TRBV4-1 and TRBJ2-5; D not resolved. This CDR3 region has 13 residues. Trimming shortened V by 1 base and J by 4 bases, and 7 bases separated the two germline ends. Looked up from germline, CDR1 is MGHRA and CDR2 is YSYEKL. The CDR3 DNA is TGCGCCAGCAGCCAAGGACATAGAGAGACCCAGTACTTC. It specifies CASSQGHRETQYF.

Many counts were recorded for this clonotype. The chain links TRBV20-1 to TRBJ1-1; no firm D call. V was clipped by 5 bases and J by 0 bases, with 10 bases between them. CDR1 DFQATT and CDR2 SNEGSKA come from the germline V gene (reference sequence). CDR3 length: 13 amino acids. CDR3 loop: CSAPAYLNTEAFF. The CDR3 bases are TGCAGTGCTCCAGCCTACCTGAACACTGAAGCTTTCTTT.

This clonotype has at least ten counts. The chain combines TRBV6-1 with TRBJ1-6, with TRBD1 matching over 9 bases. This CDR3 contains 15 residues. The trim removed 7 bases at V and 10 bases at J, leaving 11 bases unmatched. Germline values: CDR1 MNHNS, CDR2 SASEGT. This chain's CDR3 is CASNLQGAPGSPLHF. In DNA form, the CDR3 reads TGTGCCAGCAACTTACAGGGGGCTCCAGGATCACCCCTCCACTTT.

This chain links TRBV4-1 with TRBJ1-2, with no clear D. The CDR3 loop spans 15 amino acids. Trimming took off 3 bases at V and 2 bases at J, with 13 bases between the two ends. Germline V gene lookup returns CDR1 MGHRA and CDR2 YSYEKL. The DNA for the CDR3 is TGCGCCAGCAGCCAGTTCGTCGAGGAAAACTATGGCTACACCTTC. It yields the protein CASSQFVEENYGYTF.

The rearrangement uses TRBV3-1 and TRBJ2-1, with D possibly being TRBD2 (7 bases). Germline V gives CDR1 LGHDT, CDR2 YNNKEL (reference sequence). The CDR3 length is 17 residues. Trimming removed 0 bases from V and 4 bases from J, with 16 bases in between. CDR3 sequence: CASSQERAGALYNEQFF. Here the CDR3 DNA reads TGTGCCAGCAGCCAAGAAAGGGCGGGGGCCTTATACAATGAGCAGTTCTTC.

The chain is built from TRBV15 and TRBJ1-4, with 9 bases fitting TRBD1. The CDR3 covers 17 residues. With 0 bases clipped from V and 5 bases from J, the junction kept 7 bases outside the gene matches. CDR1 and CDR2 (germline): LNHNV, YYDKDF (reference sequence). In nucleotides, the CDR3 is TGTGCCACCAGCAGAGATGCCGGGACAGGGCCAAATGAAAAACTGTTTTTT. Translation: CATSRDAGTGPNEKLFF.

Concerning this clonotype itself: This may stem from a read error, because a much larger clone lies one nucleotide away. The CDR3 nucleotides read TGCAGTGCTCCAATTTCGGGTGGGACTGAAGCTTTCTTT. As protein: CSAPISGGTEAFF. This chain links TRBV20-1 with TRBJ1-1; no clear D gene. Germline lookup yields CDR1 DFQATT and CDR2 SNEGSKA (reference sequence). The V and J ends lost 5 bases and 5 bases respectively, with 15 bases between them. The CDR3 spans 13 residues.

The V call is TRBV25-1, the J call TRBJ1-6; D unclear. The V gene lost 2 bases and the J gene lost 0 bases, with 8 bases spanning the gap. Germline lookup yields CDR1 MGHDK and CDR2 SYGVNS. This CDR3 has 16 amino acids. Written as DNA, the CDR3 is TGTGCCAGCAGTGAAGGCCCCAGCTCCTATAATTCACCCCTCCACTTT. It yields the protein CASSEGPSSYNSPLHF.

In its sample, this clonotype was seen a few times. The chain couples TRBV11-2 to TRBJ1-1, with D possibly being TRBD1 (5 bases). V lost 1 base to trimming and J lost 0 bases, with 15 bases between them. Germline values: CDR1 SGHAT, CDR2 FQNNGV. This CDR3 has 17 amino acids. CDR3 residues: CASSLVLGDMVNTEAFF. The CDR3 DNA reads TGTGCCAGCAGCTTAGTTCTGGGGGATATGGTGAACACTGAAGCTTTCTTT.

V usage is TRBV11-3 and J usage is TRBJ2-5; D is perhaps TRBD2 (6 bases). The CDR3 spans 16 residues. V was cut by 0 bases and J by 5 bases, with 16 bases left in between. Germline V lookup: CDR1 SGHNT, CDR2 YENEEA. The CDR3 region has the DNA TGTGCCAGCAGCTTAGAAGCTAGCGCACGAGGGGAGACCCAGTACTTC. Translating it yields CASSLEASARGETQYF.

The V gene is TRBV15, the J gene TRBJ2-4, with D perhaps matching TRBD2 (5 bases). Germline CDR1 LNHNV, CDR2 YYDKDF (reference sequence). With 4 bases removed from V and 8 bases from J, the gap between germline ends came to 12 bases. The CDR3 consists of 13 residues. CDR3 sequence reads: CATSKGTGDIQYF. CDR3 DNA sequence: TGTGCCACCAGCAAGGGAACCGGGGACATTCAGTACTTC.

The CDR3 region is CASSVDRTYYEQYV. The CDR3 DNA follows: TGTGCCAGCAGCGTGGACAGGACCTACTACGAGCAGTACGTC. The chain carries TRBV27 and TRBJ2-7; 7 bases align to TRBD1. The CDR3 has 14 residues. The germline gives CDR1 MNHEY, CDR2 SMNVEV (reference sequence). With 6 bases clipped from V and 3 bases from J, the junction kept 8 bases outside the gene matches.

The CDR3 spells CASSPGLAGYNEQFF. The CDR3 DNA sequence: TGTGCCAGCAGCCCGGGACTAGCGGGGTACAATGAGCAGTTCTTC. The rearrangement links TRBV3-1 to TRBJ2-1, with 13 bases that match TRBD2. The V and J ends lost 4 bases and 4 bases, in that order; junction bases with no gene match: 1. Germline V gene lookup returns CDR1 LGHDT and CDR2 YNNKEL (reference sequence). The CDR3 covers 15 residues.

The chain has TRBV7-9 and TRBJ1-1, with D possibly being TRBD1 (5 bases). The CDR3 runs 13 residues. Germline CDR1 reads SEHNR; CDR2 reads FQNEAQ (reference sequence). The ends were cut back, 3 bases at V and 5 bases at J, with 10 bases in the middle. DNA for the CDR3: TGTGCCAGCAGCTTCGGGGGGGAGACTGAAGCTTTCTTT. This gives the protein CASSFGGETEAFF.

The V call is TRBV24-1, the J call TRBJ1-1; D is ambiguous. Trimming shortened V by 2 bases and J by 4 bases, and 10 bases separated the two germline ends. This CDR3 region has 14 residues. Per germline, CDR1 KGHDR and CDR2 SFDVKD. CDR3: CATSDSAGFTEAFF. The DNA of the CDR3 is TGTGCCACCAGTGATTCGGCAGGTTTCACTGAAGCTTTCTTT.

V usage is TRBV3-1 and J usage is TRBJ2-1; tentatively, D is TRBD1 (5 bases). The V and J ends lost 1 base and 4 bases respectively, with 8 bases between them. Germline CDR1 reads LGHDT; CDR2 reads YNNKEL (reference sequence). CDR3 size: 14 residues. CDR3 amino acids: CASSQVSGYNEQFF. The CDR3 coding sequence is TGTGCCAGCAGCCAAGTTTCAGGGTACAATGAGCAGTTCTTC.

The V and J genes are TRBV14 and TRBJ2-6; D call uncertain. This CDR3 has 15 amino acids. Germline CDR1 reads SGHDN; CDR2 reads FVKESK. Trimming took 0 bases from V and 0 from J, leaving 3 bases between them. This CDR3 is CASSQDPSGANVLTF. The CDR3 DNA sequence: TGTGCCAGCAGCCAAGATCCCTCTGGGGCCAACGTCCTGACTTTC.

The DNA of the CDR3 is TGTGCCAGCAGCTTTAACAGGGGAGGACCTGAAGCTTTCTTT. Amino acid sequence: CASSFNRGGPEAFF. This chain joins TRBV11-2 and TRBJ1-1, with TRBD1 identical over 7 bases. The germline V gene encodes CDR1 SGHAT and CDR2 FQNNGV. With 3 bases clipped from V and 6 bases from J, the junction kept 7 bases outside the gene matches. This CDR3 region has 14 residues. Together with reference TRBV11-2 and TRBJ1-1, the CDR3 gives the full variable domain: EAGVAQSPRYKIIEKRQSVAFWCNPISGHATLYWYQQILGQGPKLLIQFQNNGVVDDSQLPKDRFSAERLKGVDSTLKIQPAKLEDSAVYLCASSFNRGGPEAFFGQGTRLTVV.

This clonotype was detected a few times. This chain joins TRBV6-1 and TRBJ1-5; possible D gene TRBD1, 6 bases. The CDR3 has 15 amino acids. Germline-derived CDR1 and CDR2 are MNHNS and SASEGT. Trimming removed 4 bases from V and 0 bases from J, with 10 bases in between. CDR3 in amino acids: CASSAGQPSNQPQHF. CDR3 nucleotide sequence: TGTGCCAGCAGTGCAGGACAGCCTAGCAATCAGCCCCAGCATTTT.

This clonotype showed up many times. The genes are TRBV6-6 and TRBJ2-5, with 8 bases that match TRBD1. Germline V CDR1 and CDR2: MNHNY, SVGAGI (reference sequence). The CDR3 is 15 residues long. V was pared by 0 bases and J by 4 bases, with 4 bases of the junction left unmatched. CDR3 protein: CASSYSAGGRETQYF. CDR3 nucleotide sequence: TGTGCCAGCAGTTACTCGGCAGGGGGCCGAGAGACCCAGTACTTC.

The rearrangement joins TRBV3-1 to TRBJ2-3; the match to TRBD2 covers 10 bases. Germline CDR1 and CDR2: LGHDT and YNNKEL (reference sequence). The J segment lost 5 bases and the V segment lost 4 bases, leaving 6 bases of the junction unmatched. This CDR3 is built from 15 residues. The chain's CDR3 is CASSLTGLALDTQYF. CDR3 DNA sequence: TGTGCCAGCAGCCTCACGGGACTAGCGTTAGATACGCAGTATTTT.